The 8 T cell receptor beta chains given below trace back to one sample, sequenced in a study of T cells in localized non-small cell lung cancer (TCRdb year 2020). Preparation of the library involved the immunoSEQ multiplex PCR assay. This is the immuneACCESS table as TCRdb keeps it, with only in-frame sequences that have V and J called. A part of the clones is gone; compared with another copy, unresolved V genes explain less than half, and the rest is unexplained. The sample profile shows around 25,000 clones; 80% to 85% of them were found once. The ten largest make up approximately 4% of the sample. The sequences come from peripheral blood, collected before any cancer treatment. These receptors came from a woman aged 40 to 75 with stage I lung adenocarcinoma.

Only one count was recorded for this clone. V usage is TRBV5-1 and J usage is TRBJ2-3; either TRBD1 or TRBD2 may supply D (5 bases each). Per the germline V gene, CDR1 is SGHRS and CDR2 is YFSETQ. The CDR3 extends over 19 amino acids. V lost 0 bases and J 2 bases, leaving 22 bases between the germline ends. CDR3 sequence: CASSLAAGGLGDLTDTQYF. The CDR3 DNA reads as TGCGCCAGCAGCTTGGCCGCCGGTGGGTTGGGGGACCTCACAGATACGCAGTATTTT.

This chain connects TRBV7-3 to TRBJ1-5; D call uncertain. V was trimmed by 4 bases and J by 7 bases, leaving 8 bases between them. Germline values: CDR1 SGHTA, CDR2 FQGTGA. The CDR3 length is 12 residues. The CDR3 here is CASSSREQPQHF. CDR3 DNA sequence: TGTGCCAGCAGCTCTCGAGAACAGCCCCAGCATTTT.

V is TRBV30 and J is TRBJ1-1; unclear D gene. Trimming removed 2 bases from V and 0 bases from J, with 7 bases in between. The length of the CDR3 is 13 residues. Germline lookup yields CDR1 GTSNPN and CDR2 SVGIG (reference sequence). CDR3 region: CAWSRTMNTEAFF. DNA of the CDR3: TGTGCCTGGAGTAGGACCATGAACACTGAAGCTTTCTTT.

In its sample, this clone ranks as medium-sized (0.01 to 0.1%). The chain is built from TRBV9 and TRBJ2-3; perhaps TRBD2 as D (7 bases). The CDR3 spans 16 residues. V lost 0 bases to trimming and J lost 1 base, with 12 bases between them. CDR1 is SGDLS, CDR2 YYNGEE, per germline. This CDR3 is CASSVDAGAGTDTQYF. The CDR3 nucleotides read TGTGCCAGCAGCGTAGACGCGGGGGCCGGCACAGATACGCAGTATTTT.

This clone was found once. The chain has TRBV12-5 and TRBJ2-1; the D is unclear. The germline V gene encodes CDR1 LGHNT and CDR2 FRNRAP. The CDR3 loop spans 14 amino acids. The ends were cut back, 7 bases at V and 5 bases at J, with 15 bases in the middle. The CDR3 region is CASAVGFQDNEQFF. The CDR3 coding sequence is TGTGCTAGTGCCGTTGGGTTCCAGGACAATGAGCAGTTCTTC.

The rearrangement uses TRBV6-6 and TRBJ2-1; a possible D gene is TRBD2 (6 bases). Trimming cost V 2 bases and J 0 bases, with 8 bases left between them. This CDR3 comprises 15 residues. Germline lookup yields CDR1 MNHNY and CDR2 SVGAGI (reference sequence). In DNA, the CDR3 is TGTGCCAGCAGTTACGACGGGAGCTCCTACAATGAGCAGTTCTTC. Its translation: CASSYDGSSYNEQFF.

The gene calls are TRBV18 and TRBJ2-7, with D hard to call. Trimming left V 3 bases short and J 0 bases short, with 12 bases between. The CDR3 runs 15 residues. Germline V lookup: CDR1 KGHSH, CDR2 LQKENI. The CDR3 region has the DNA TGTGCCAGCTCACCTGAGTCCGGCCTCTCCTACGAGCAGTACTTC. It encodes CASSPESGLSYEQYF.

The rearrangement uses TRBV7-9 and TRBJ2-2; tentatively, D is TRBD2 (6 bases). The V end was cut by 5 bases, the J end by 6 bases, with 10 bases between. CDR3 length equals 13 residues. The germline V gene has CDR1 SEHNR and CDR2 FQNEAQ (reference sequence). The CDR3 spells CASSLGEAGELFF. For the CDR3, the DNA is TGTGCCAGCAGCCTAGGGGAGGCCGGGGAGCTGTTTTTT.